Sequencing of this TCR beta chain was carried out in a study of cytomegalovirus exposure and HLA in healthy donors. Study-wide results and caveats: The authors confirmed in vitro that a few CMV-associated chains were specific for CMV antigens. Cytomegalovirus association was assigned to approximately 180 TCR beta chains. It was reportedly the case that the classifier diagnosed cytomegalovirus status with high specificity and sensitivity.

A word on this clone: Its antigen is not known.

Donors came from a validation cohort of over a hundred subjects, distinct from the first 666-subject cohort. Germline V lookup: CDR1 SNHLY, CDR2 FYNNEI. The CDR3 spans 17 residues. V lost 3 bases to trimming and J lost 6 bases; unmatched junction nucleotides: 11. Sequencing used immunoSEQ multiplex PCR; TCRdb keeps in-frame clones, though not all of them. The sample shows 250,000 to 400,000 clones, 88% of them seen only once. Sequenced: PBMCs. The V and J genes are TRBV2 and TRBJ2-3, with 11 bases aligning to TRBD2. This clonotype was obtained from a man younger than 45 in good health and CMV-seronegative. CDR3 sequence reads: CASSDAVSGGAGDTQYF. The DNA of the CDR3 is TGTGCCAGCAGTGACGCGGTTAGCGGGGGGGCAGGGGATACGCAGTATTTT.